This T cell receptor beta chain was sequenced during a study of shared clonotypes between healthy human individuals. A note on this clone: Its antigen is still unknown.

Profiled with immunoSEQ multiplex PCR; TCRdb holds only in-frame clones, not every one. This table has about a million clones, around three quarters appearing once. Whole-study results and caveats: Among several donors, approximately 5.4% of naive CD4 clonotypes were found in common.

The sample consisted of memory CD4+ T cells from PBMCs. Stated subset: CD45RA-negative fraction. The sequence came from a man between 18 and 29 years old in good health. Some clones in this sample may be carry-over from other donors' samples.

The CDR3 DNA reads TGTGCCAGCAGTTTCTCCTCCGGGACAGGGTGGAGGGGCGAGCAGTTCTTC. Protein: CASSFSSGTGWRGEQFF. The genes are TRBV27 and TRBJ2-1; the match to TRBD1 covers 9 bases. CDR1 is MNHEY and CDR2 is SMNVEV in the germline V gene (reference sequence). The CDR3 length is 17 residues. With 3 bases clipped from V and 10 bases from J, the junction kept 16 bases outside the gene matches.